The rows below give T cell receptor beta chains drawn from one sample of a study of blood T cell repertoires in COVID-19. Clones were sequenced by immunoSEQ multiplex PCR, and TCRdb holds only the in-frame ones, with some missing. Among more than 300,000 clones, about 89% were seen once, and the ten largest hold 0.8% to 0.9%. The sequenced material came from PBMCs or T cells enriched from blood (not recorded which). The receptors derive from a middle-aged woman who had been exposed to COVID-19. Each CDR3 is given with its conserved first and last residue. The D gene is left open where the match is weak. Where a row states a size, it is once, few, many or the class of an expanded clone; other rows omit it.

d_gene: NA; abundance: NA; j_gene: TRBJ1-1; v_gene: TRBV14; CDR3nt: TGTGCCAGCAGCAGAAGGACAGTAGGGCCGAACACTGAAGCTTTCTTT; CDR3aa: CASSRRTVGPNTEAFF
d_gene: NA; abundance: NA; j_gene: TRBJ1-2; v_gene: TRBV10-3; CDR3nt: TGTGCCATCAGTGATGGGTCCGGGGACTATGGCTACACCTTC; CDR3aa: CAISDGSGDYGYTF
d_gene: NA; abundance: NA; j_gene: TRBJ1-1; v_gene: TRBV30; CDR3nt: TGTGCGTTAGGGAGGGGAGGCACTGAAGCTTTCTTT; CDR3aa: CALGRGGTEAFF
d_gene: TRBD2; abundance: once; j_gene: TRBJ2-3; v_gene: TRBV24-1; CDR3nt: TGTGCCACCAGTGATCGGACGGGGCTAGCGGACACAGATACGCAGTATTTT; CDR3aa: CATSDRTGLADTDTQYF
d_gene: NA; abundance: NA; j_gene: TRBJ1-1; v_gene: TRBV13; CDR3nt: TGTGCCAGCAGCTTAAGAGTGGGGGGAACTGGCGGGGAGACTGAAGCTTTCTTT; CDR3aa: CASSLRVGGTGGETEAFF
d_gene: TRBD1; abundance: NA; j_gene: TRBJ1-1; v_gene: TRBV15; CDR3nt: TGTGCCACCAGCCCCCAGGGGGGGACAGGGCTCACTGAAGCTTTCTTT; CDR3aa: CATSPQGGTGLTEAFF
d_gene: NA; abundance: NA; j_gene: TRBJ2-5; v_gene: TRBV11-2; CDR3nt: TGTGCCAGCAGCTTAGACGGGGGGCTGCCCCACTTC; CDR3aa: CASSLDGGLPHF
d_gene: NA; abundance: NA; j_gene: TRBJ2-7; v_gene: TRBV29-1; CDR3nt: TGCAGCGTTGAACTTGGGCTCAACGAGCAGTACTTC; CDR3aa: CSVELGLNEQYF
d_gene: TRBD1; abundance: NA; j_gene: TRBJ1-1; v_gene: TRBV2; CDR3nt: TGTGCCAGCAGTGCCCGGGGACAGGGGACGAGCCGGGCTTTCTTT; CDR3aa: CASSARGQGTSRAFF
d_gene: NA; abundance: few; j_gene: TRBJ2-7; v_gene: TRBV6-6; CDR3nt: TGTGCCAGCAGTTATGGGCAGTTCTACGAGCAGTACTTC; CDR3aa: CASSYGQFYEQYF
d_gene: NA; abundance: NA; j_gene: TRBJ2-5; v_gene: TRBV11-3; CDR3nt: TGTGCCAGCAGCTTAGGAGGGACCCAGTACTTC; CDR3aa: CASSLGGTQYF
d_gene: NA; abundance: NA; j_gene: TRBJ2-5; v_gene: TRBV11-3; CDR3nt: TGTGCCAGCAGCGGTCCGGACAGTCAAGAGACCCAGTACTTC; CDR3aa: CASSGPDSQETQYF
d_gene: TRBD1; abundance: NA; j_gene: TRBJ1-2; v_gene: TRBV19; CDR3nt: TGTGCCAGTAGTACCGGGACAGGGGGCGCGTATGGCTACACCTTC; CDR3aa: CASSTGTGGAYGYTF
d_gene: TRBD1; abundance: NA; j_gene: TRBJ1-1; v_gene: TRBV5-6; CDR3nt: TGTGCCAGCAGCCCCGGACAGGGTTACAATGAAGCTTTCTTT; CDR3aa: CASSPGQGYNEAFF
d_gene: NA; abundance: NA; j_gene: TRBJ2-5; v_gene: TRBV12-5; CDR3nt: TGTGCTAGTGGTTTGGCTCCCAGGGGAGAGACCCAGTACTTC; CDR3aa: CASGLAPRGETQYF
d_gene: TRBD1; abundance: NA; j_gene: TRBJ2-1; v_gene: TRBV5-8; CDR3nt: TGTGCCAGCAGCCAAAACAGGGGAAGGTCCTACAATGAGCAGTTCTTC; CDR3aa: CASSQNRGRSYNEQFF
d_gene: NA; abundance: NA; j_gene: TRBJ2-6; v_gene: TRBV19; CDR3nt: TGTGCCAGTACCCCAGGCAGGGCCGGGGCCAACGTCCTGACTTTC; CDR3aa: CASTPGRAGANVLTF
d_gene: NA; abundance: once; j_gene: TRBJ1-1; v_gene: TRBV7-7; CDR3nt: TGTGCTAGCAGCCCGGGTCCGGGGGGGCGCACTGAAGCTTTCTTT; CDR3aa: CASSPGPGGRTEAFF
d_gene: NA; abundance: few; j_gene: TRBJ2-7; v_gene: TRBV3-1/TRBV3-2; CDR3nt: TGTGCCAGCAGGCAGTCGGGGACTGTTCGGGAGCAGTACTTC; CDR3aa: CASRQSGTVREQYF
d_gene: NA; abundance: NA; j_gene: TRBJ2-3; v_gene: TRBV30; CDR3nt: TGTGCCTGGAGTGTAAACGGGAGAGGGACAGATACGCAGTATTTT; CDR3aa: CAWSVNGRGTDTQYF
d_gene: NA; abundance: NA; j_gene: TRBJ1-1; v_gene: TRBV19; CDR3nt: TGTGCCAGTAGTTCCGTCCCCGGCACTGAAGCTTTCTTT; CDR3aa: CASSSVPGTEAFF
d_gene: TRBD1; abundance: once; j_gene: TRBJ2-5; v_gene: TRBV5-1; CDR3nt: TGCGCCAGCGGCGGGACAGGGAGGTGGGAGACCCAGTACTTC; CDR3aa: CASGGTGRWETQYF
d_gene: NA; abundance: NA; j_gene: TRBJ1-4; v_gene: TRBV19; CDR3nt: TGTGCCAGTAGTCTAGGGACCGGCGGAACGGGGGATGAAAAACTGTTTTTT; CDR3aa: CASSLGTGGTGDEKLFF
d_gene: TRBD1; abundance: NA; j_gene: TRBJ1-1; v_gene: TRBV12-3/TRBV12-4; CDR3nt: TGTGCCAGCAGTCGGACAGGGAACACTGAAGCTTTCTTT; CDR3aa: CASSRTGNTEAFF